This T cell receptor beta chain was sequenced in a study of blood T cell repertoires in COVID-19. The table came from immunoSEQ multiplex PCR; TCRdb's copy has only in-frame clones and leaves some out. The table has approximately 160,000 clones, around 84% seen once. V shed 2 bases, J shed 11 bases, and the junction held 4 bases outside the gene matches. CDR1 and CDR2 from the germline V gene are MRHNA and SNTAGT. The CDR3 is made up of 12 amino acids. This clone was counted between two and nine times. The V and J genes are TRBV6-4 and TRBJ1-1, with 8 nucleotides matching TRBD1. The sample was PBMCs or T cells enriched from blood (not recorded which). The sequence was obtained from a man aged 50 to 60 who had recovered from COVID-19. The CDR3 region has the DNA TGTGCCAGCAGTGACAGGACAGGGCAGGCTTTCTTT. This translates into CASSDRTGQAFF.